These T cell receptor beta chains were read from a single sample in a study of blood T cells in healthy people across ages. TCRdb analysed the 5' RACE reads with MiXCR anew, one entry per CDR3 protein. Of 730,000 or so distinct CDR3 sequences in the sample, about 43% were seen once. The sequencing input was blood. These receptors all stem from a man of 80 years or more in good health. CDR3s include the opening cysteine and the closing phenylalanine or tryptophan. Fields, in order: J gene, D gene, clone size, V gene, CDR3 DNA, CDR3 protein. D genes are given only for firm matches. The listing skips clone size in some rows; elsewhere it reads once, few, many or a size class.

J: TRBJ2-5
D: -
size: few
V: TRBV18
DNA: TGTGCCAGCTCCGAGCGGTTTGAGGGAAAAGAGACCCAGTACTTC
CDR3: CASSERFEGKETQYF

J: TRBJ1-2
D: -
size: -
V: TRBV20-1
DNA: TGCAGTGCTAGAGTTAGGGGCAGCGGTGGCTACACCTTC
CDR3: CSARVRGSGGYTF

J: TRBJ2-1
D: TRBD2
size: -
V: TRBV25-1
DNA: TGTGCCAGCAGTGAATCTAGCGGGGGCTCGGGGAATGAGCAGTTCTTC
CDR3: CASSESSGGSGNEQFF

J: TRBJ2-5
D: -
size: few
V: TRBV6-5
DNA: TGTGCCAGCACCCCAAGGGTGGGGGGCACGGAGACCCAGTACTTC
CDR3: CASTPRVGGTETQYF

J: TRBJ2-4
D: TRBD1
size: few
V: TRBV4-3
DNA: TGCGCCAGCAGCCAAGAGTGGGCAGGGGGCTCTTTGGAAGAGCAGTACTTC
CDR3: CASSQEWAGGSLEEQYF

J: TRBJ2-1
D: -
size: many
V: TRBV12-3/TRBV12-4
DNA: TGTGCCAGCACCCTCGGACGGGGTACGACGGGCAATGAGCAGTTCTTC
CDR3: CASTLGRGTTGNEQFF

J: TRBJ2-1
D: -
size: -
V: TRBV5-1
DNA: TGCGCCAGCAGCGGCCAGGGGATTAACAATGAGCAGTTCTTC
CDR3: CASSGQGINNEQFF

J: TRBJ2-1
D: TRBD2
size: -
V: TRBV7-2
DNA: TGTGCCAGCAAAACGGGAGGGTACAATGAGCAGTTCTTC
CDR3: CASKTGGYNEQFF

J: TRBJ2-7
D: -
size: many
V: TRBV7-2
DNA: TGTGCCAGCAGCTTAGACTGGGACCTTTTCATCTCCTACGAGCAGTACTTC
CDR3: CASSLDWDLFISYEQYF

J: TRBJ2-5
D: TRBD2
size: -
V: TRBV4-2
DNA: TGTGCCAGCAGCCAGGCCGGGACTAGCGGGACGGAGACCCAGTACTTC
CDR3: CASSQAGTSGTETQYF

J: TRBJ1-6
D: -
size: few
V: TRBV27
DNA: TGTGCCAGCAGTTTAAAGACTACGGCAGCCCTCCACTTT
CDR3: CASSLKTTAALHF

J: TRBJ2-3
D: -
size: -
V: TRBV7-2
DNA: TGTGCCAGCAACGAATATCTCTCGGATACGCAGTATTTT
CDR3: CASNEYLSDTQYF

J: TRBJ1-5
D: TRBD1
size: few
V: TRBV27
DNA: TGTGCCAGCGGGACAGGGAATCGCAATCAGCCCCAGCATTTT
CDR3: CASGTGNRNQPQHF

J: TRBJ2-3
D: -
size: few
V: TRBV7-2
DNA: TGTGCCAGCAGCTTAGTTAACAGGGGCACAGATACGCAGTATTTT
CDR3: CASSLVNRGTDTQYF

J: TRBJ1-1
D: -
size: few
V: TRBV25-1
DNA: TGTGCCAGCAGTGTAGGGTTGATCATGAACACTGAAGCTTTCTTT
CDR3: CASSVGLIMNTEAFF

J: TRBJ2-4
D: -
size: many
V: TRBV29-1
DNA: TGCAGCGTTGAAGATCTTCAGGGAAGTGGCAAAAACATTCAGTACTTC
CDR3: CSVEDLQGSGKNIQYF

J: TRBJ2-5
D: -
size: -
V: TRBV20-1
DNA: TGCAGTGCTAGACAACTAGTCCTAGAGACCCAGTACTTC
CDR3: CSARQLVLETQYF

J: TRBJ2-7
D: -
size: -
V: TRBV14
DNA: TGTGCCAGCAGCTTGACACTTGTCCACGAGCAGTACTTC
CDR3: CASSLTLVHEQYF

J: TRBJ2-1
D: -
size: -
V: TRBV7-2
DNA: TGTGCCAGCAGCTTAGTTATTAGTCTTAGTGAGCAGTTCTTC
CDR3: CASSLVISLSEQFF

J: TRBJ2-6
D: TRBD2
size: -
V: TRBV6-1
DNA: TGTGCCAGCAGCCGACTAGCGGGGAGCTCTGGGGCCAACGTCCTGACTTTC
CDR3: CASSRLAGSSGANVLTF

J: TRBJ2-4
D: -
size: -
V: TRBV20-1
DNA: TGCAGTGCTAAGTCCCCCGGGGTCAAAAACATTCAGTACTTC
CDR3: CSAKSPGVKNIQYF

J: TRBJ2-7
D: TRBD2
size: -
V: TRBV24-1
DNA: TGTGCCACCAGTGGTATCGGGACTAGCGGGAGAGACGAGCAGTACTTC
CDR3: CATSGIGTSGRDEQYF

J: TRBJ2-3
D: TRBD2
size: -
V: TRBV14
DNA: TGTGCCAGCAGCCAAAGGCTAGCGGGGACCACAGATACGCAGTATTTT
CDR3: CASSQRLAGTTDTQYF

J: TRBJ2-7
D: TRBD2
size: -
V: TRBV5-1
DNA: TGCGCCAGCAGCTTCGTCCTAGCGGGGGGGGACTACGAGCAGTACTTC
CDR3: CASSFVLAGGDYEQYF

J: TRBJ2-5
D: -
size: -
V: TRBV18
DNA: TGTGCCAGCTCACCACGCGAAGGTGGGGAGACCCAGTACTTC
CDR3: CASSPREGGETQYF

J: TRBJ1-2
D: TRBD1
size: -
V: TRBV6-6
DNA: TGTGCCAGCAGTAACGGGGACAGCCCCTATGGCTACACCTTC
CDR3: CASSNGDSPYGYTF

J: TRBJ1-2
D: TRBD1
size: -
V: TRBV7-9
DNA: TGTGCCAGCAGCTTAGTGCGGGACAGCTATGGCTACACCTTC
CDR3: CASSLVRDSYGYTF

J: TRBJ2-5
D: -
size: once
V: TRBV7-9
DNA: TGTGCCAGCAGCTTTGGGGGGATTCAAGAGACCCAGTACTTC
CDR3: CASSFGGIQETQYF

J: TRBJ1-2
D: -
size: many
V: TRBV27
DNA: TGTGCCAGCAGTTTGACAGTAGGCTATGGCTACACCTTC
CDR3: CASSLTVGYGYTF

J: TRBJ1-6
D: -
size: many
V: TRBV6-5
DNA: TGTGCCGCCGGTGATAATTCACCCCTCCACTTT
CDR3: CAAGDNSPLHF

J: TRBJ1-2
D: TRBD1
size: once
V: TRBV14
DNA: TGTGCCAGCAGCCGCCTGACCGAATGGACAGGGGCTTTGGGGTGTGGCTACACCTTC
CDR3: CASSRLTEWTGALGCGYTF

J: TRBJ2-5
D: TRBD2
size: -
V: TRBV5-1
DNA: TGCGCCAGCAGCCCGGGACTAGCGGGGGGCCCCACACAAGAGACCCAGTACTTC
CDR3: CASSPGLAGGPTQETQYF

J: TRBJ2-2
D: -
size: -
V: TRBV4-2
DNA: TGTGCCAGCAGCCAAGGTTCAGCCGCGAACACCGGGGAGCTGTTTTTT
CDR3: CASSQGSAANTGELFF

J: TRBJ2-1
D: -
size: -
V: TRBV2
DNA: TGTGCCAGCAACAGGTTTACCTACAATGAGCAGTTCTTC
CDR3: CASNRFTYNEQFF

J: TRBJ2-7
D: TRBD2
size: -
V: TRBV9
DNA: TGTGCCAGCAGCGTAGGCCCCTCAGCGGGAGGCAACGAGCAGTACTTC
CDR3: CASSVGPSAGGNEQYF

J: TRBJ2-5
D: TRBD2
size: many
V: TRBV27
DNA: TGTGCCAGCAGTTTGGGGGGGGTCCGAAGCGCCCAGTACTTC
CDR3: CASSLGGVRSAQYF

J: TRBJ2-4
D: -
size: few
V: TRBV4-3
DNA: TGCGCCAGCAGCCAAGATTGGGGTGGCGGCCGGAACATTCAGTACTTC
CDR3: CASSQDWGGGRNIQYF

J: TRBJ2-1
D: -
size: -
V: TRBV7-9
DNA: TGTGCCAGCAGCTTAGCGACGGTTGCCCATGAGCAGTTCTTC
CDR3: CASSLATVAHEQFF

J: TRBJ2-5
D: -
size: -
V: TRBV3-1
DNA: TGTGCCAGCAGCCAAGTTGTAGCTACGGAGACCCAGTACTTC
CDR3: CASSQVVATETQYF

J: TRBJ2-7
D: -
size: -
V: TRBV7-9
DNA: TGTGCCAGCAGCACAGAAGGGGTAAGGTACGAGCAGTACTTC
CDR3: CASSTEGVRYEQYF

J: TRBJ1-6
D: -
size: many
V: TRBV7-8
DNA: TGTGCCAGCCGTCCGGACAACCATAATTCACCCCTCCACTTT
CDR3: CASRPDNHNSPLHF

J: TRBJ2-7
D: TRBD1
size: -
V: TRBV7-3
DNA: TGTGCCAGCAGCCGATCCGGGACAGGGAACTACGAGCAGTACTTC
CDR3: CASSRSGTGNYEQYF

J: TRBJ1-2
D: TRBD1
size: -
V: TRBV7-9
DNA: TGTGCCAGCAGCTGGGACAGCGGATTCCATGGCTACACCTTC
CDR3: CASSWDSGFHGYTF

J: TRBJ2-1
D: TRBD2
size: -
V: TRBV7-3
DNA: TGTGCCAGCAGCCACACCCTCGGGCTAGCGGGGAGAAATGAGCAGTTCTTC
CDR3: CASSHTLGLAGRNEQFF

J: TRBJ1-2
D: -
size: -
V: TRBV29-1
DNA: TGCAGCGTTGAGTACAGGGACTTCGGCTACACCTTC
CDR3: CSVEYRDFGYTF

J: TRBJ2-5
D: -
size: -
V: TRBV20-1
DNA: TGCAGTGCCGTAACGGGCGGGTCGATCCAAGAGACCCAGTACTTT
CDR3: CSAVTGGSIQETQYF

J: TRBJ2-7
D: TRBD2
size: few
V: TRBV11-2
DNA: TGTGCCAGCAGCTCGGGACTAGCGGGGGATCTCTCCTACGAGCAGTACTTC
CDR3: CASSSGLAGDLSYEQYF

J: TRBJ1-4
D: -
size: -
V: TRBV7-2
DNA: TGTGCCAGCAGCTCAGCGACCCGGGAGCAACTGTTTTTT
CDR3: CASSSATREQLFF

J: TRBJ1-4
D: TRBD1
size: many
V: TRBV12-3/TRBV12-4
DNA: TGTGCCAGCAGTTCGACAGGGTCGGCACTGTTTTTT
CDR3: CASSSTGSALFF

J: TRBJ2-1
D: TRBD2
size: -
V: TRBV5-1
DNA: TGCGCCAGCAGGGGTAGCGGGGGGGACAATGAGCAGTTCTTC
CDR3: CASRGSGGDNEQFF

J: TRBJ2-7
D: -
size: many
V: TRBV19
DNA: TGTGCCAGTAGTTTTGGCGATTATGCCTACGAGCAGTACTTC
CDR3: CASSFGDYAYEQYF

J: TRBJ2-1
D: TRBD2
size: few
V: TRBV5-1
DNA: TGCGCCAGCAGCTTGGGACTTATAGCGGGGGGCCTTACCTACAATGAGCAGTTCTTC
CDR3: CASSLGLIAGGLTYNEQFF

J: TRBJ2-7
D: TRBD2
size: -
V: TRBV7-6
DNA: TGTGCCAGCAGCTTAGGGCTAGCGGGGGACAATGAGCAGTACTTC
CDR3: CASSLGLAGDNEQYF

J: TRBJ1-1
D: -
size: -
V: TRBV7-2
DNA: TGTGCCAGCAGCTTAGGTGTCAGGAGGGACACTGAAGCTTTCTTT
CDR3: CASSLGVRRDTEAFF